A single TCR beta chain is shown here with its context. Produced via immunoSEQ multiplex PCR; TCRdb's table is partial and in-frame only. The sample lists 1.5 million to 2.5 million clones; about 95% were seen once. This specimen belongs to a study of shared clonotypes between healthy human individuals. CD8 cells classed as naive were CD45RO-negative and positively selected for CCR7, excluding terminally differentiated effector memory CD45RA+ cells. V shed 6 bases, J shed 4 bases, and the junction held 9 bases outside the gene matches. Germline CDR1 reads SQVTM; CDR2 reads ANQGSEA. CDR3 size: 14 residues.

Sequences were obtained from naive CD8+ T cells sorted from blood. The chain links TRBV29-1 to TRBJ2-1; 7 positions match TRBD2. The receptor's source is a man between 18 and 35 years old in good health. The CDR3: CSVEGRERYNEQFF. CDR3 DNA sequence: TGCAGCGTCGAGGGGCGGGAGCGGTACAATGAGCAGTTCTTC.